What follows are 9 T cell receptor beta chains derived from one specimen sequenced in a study of cytomegalovirus exposure and HLA in healthy donors. The PCR used 60 Vbeta and 13 Jbeta primers. Repertoires were generated with immunoSEQ multiplex PCR, while TCRdb's copy carries only in-frame clones and drops some. The repertoire consists of some 160,000 clones, with around 74% occurring once and the leading ten covering about 1.5%. The source material was PBMCs. The receptors originated from a woman aged 25-40 years in good health and CMV-seronegative.

The chain uses TRBV2 and TRBJ2-5; TRBD1 is a possible D gene (5 bases). V dropped 2 bases and J dropped 1 base, with 8 bases sitting between them. This CDR3 has 14 amino acids. The germline V gene has CDR1 SNHLY and CDR2 FYNNEI. The CDR3 is CASSERQIQETQYF. CDR3 in DNA: TGTGCCAGCAGTGAAAGACAGATCCAAGAGACCCAGTACTTC.

The chain couples TRBV6-6 to TRBJ1-2; D not resolved. V lost 5 bases and J lost 4, with 20 bases in between. Germline CDR1 and CDR2: MNHNY and SVGAGI (reference sequence). This CDR3 has 16 residues. The CDR3 DNA follows: TGTGCCAGCAGTAAGGCGTCGGCAGCTTCTAGCTATGGCTACACCTTC. Translated: CASSKASAASSYGYTF.

The chain uses TRBV2 and TRBJ1-1, with unresolved D. The CDR3 is 14 residues long. The ends were cut back, 7 bases at V and 8 bases at J, with 20 bases in the middle. Germline CDR1 reads SNHLY; CDR2 reads FYNNEI. CDR3 sequence reads: CASKPSAAPGEAFF. The CDR3 bases are TGTGCCAGCAAGCCGTCAGCAGCCCCGGGGGAAGCTTTCTTT.

The chain has TRBV19 and TRBJ2-1; 10 bases align to TRBD1. Germline CDR1 and CDR2: LNHDA and SQIVND (reference sequence). The V gene end was trimmed by 4 bases and the J gene end by 6 bases; junction bases not matched to a gene: 9. This CDR3 region has 16 residues. The CDR3 is CASSSWTGGTGNEQFF. The CDR3 DNA reads TGTGCCAGTAGTAGCTGGACAGGGGGTACAGGCAATGAGCAGTTCTTC.

The rearrangement joins TRBV5-1 to TRBJ2-7, with D perhaps TRBD1 (5 bases). V lost 1 base to trimming and J lost 0 bases, with 5 bases between them. Germline V gene lookup returns CDR1 SGHRS and CDR2 YFSETQ. The CDR3 is made up of 13 amino acids. This CDR3 reads CASSLQGSYEQYF. CDR3 coding DNA: TGCGCCAGCAGCTTGCAGGGCTCCTACGAGCAGTACTTC.

Regarding this clone: One junction end disagrees with the germline gene, perhaps due to a read error. The genes are TRBV7-7 and TRBJ2-1; D is tentatively TRBD1 or TRBD2 (5 bases each). From germline, CDR1 is SSHAT and CDR2 FNYEAQ (reference sequence). This CDR3 is 15 amino acids long. This CDR3 is CASSLATARDNEQFF. CDR3 nucleotide sequence: TGTGCTAGCAGCTTAGCGACAGCCCGGGACAATGAGCAGTTCTTC.

The chain carries TRBV30 and TRBJ2-5; 8 bases agree with TRBD2. The CDR3 runs 14 residues. Germline V gene sequence: CDR1 GTSNPN, CDR2 SVGIG (reference sequence). J gave up 5 bases and V 5 bases, and 10 bases lay outside the gene matches. The CDR3 loop reads CAWASGGLGETQYF. CDR3 in DNA: TGTGCCTGGGCCAGCGGGGGACTTGGCGAGACCCAGTACTTC.

This clone was seen more than once but under ten times. The chain employs TRBV2 and TRBJ1-4; D is unclear. The germline V gene has CDR1 SNHLY and CDR2 FYNNEI. Trimming removed 10 bases from V and 5 bases from J, with 14 bases in between. The CDR3 loop spans 13 amino acids. The CDR3 reads CATSGLLNEKLFF. The CDR3 DNA sequence: TGTGCCACGTCCGGACTGCTCAATGAAAAACTGTTTTTT. The complete variable domain, with remaining parts taken from reference TRBV2 and TRBJ1-4, reads EPEVTQTPSHQVTQMGQEVILRCVPISNHLYFYWYRQILGQKVEFLVSFYNNEISEKSEIFDDQFSVERPDGSNFTLKIRSTKLEDSAMYFCATSGLLNEKLFFGSGTQLSVL.

The V call is TRBV7-9, the J call TRBJ1-5, with D perhaps matching TRBD1 (5 bases). The CDR3 contains 17 residues. From germline, CDR1 is SEHNR and CDR2 FQNEAQ (reference sequence). The V end was cut by 1 base, the J end by 0 bases, with 13 bases between. The CDR3 sequence is CASSLGFDRYSNQPQHF. CDR3 bases: TGTGCCAGCAGCTTAGGATTCGACAGATATAGCAATCAGCCCCAGCATTTT.